The table lists the clone carrying this T cell receptor beta chain with many counts. What it binds is unknown. This entry belongs to a study of T cells in Graves' hyperthyroidism and ophthalmopathy. The investigators amplified TCR beta CDR3 regions from RNA transcripts. A first-round RT-PCR of the TCR CDR3 used the HTBI primer set. One entry per CDR3 protein results from TCRdb running MiXCR on the multiplex PCR reads. The sample records fewer than 700,000 distinct CDR3 sequences, under 20% being singletons. Graves' hyperthyroidism qualified as stable when ophthalmopathy did not progress within 18 months. Clinicians diagnosed patients from clinical symptoms, serum thyroxine and TRAb, thyroid ultrasound and orbital computed tomography. Broader study findings: Most clonotypes expanded in the thyroid (above 0.001) were also present in blood.

Trimming shortened V by 8 bases and J by 6 bases, and 15 bases separated the two germline ends. The germline V gene encodes CDR1 SGHNT and CDR2 YENEEA. This CDR3 contains 13 residues. The chain couples TRBV11-3 to TRBJ2-3, with D possibly being TRBD2 (5 bases). The TCR comes from a young woman with Graves' hyperthyroidism. Sequencing was carried out using blood. The CDR3 loop reads CASSGPRRDTQYF. In DNA form, the CDR3 reads TGTGCCAGCTCGGGTCCGCGGAGGGATACGCAGTATTTT.